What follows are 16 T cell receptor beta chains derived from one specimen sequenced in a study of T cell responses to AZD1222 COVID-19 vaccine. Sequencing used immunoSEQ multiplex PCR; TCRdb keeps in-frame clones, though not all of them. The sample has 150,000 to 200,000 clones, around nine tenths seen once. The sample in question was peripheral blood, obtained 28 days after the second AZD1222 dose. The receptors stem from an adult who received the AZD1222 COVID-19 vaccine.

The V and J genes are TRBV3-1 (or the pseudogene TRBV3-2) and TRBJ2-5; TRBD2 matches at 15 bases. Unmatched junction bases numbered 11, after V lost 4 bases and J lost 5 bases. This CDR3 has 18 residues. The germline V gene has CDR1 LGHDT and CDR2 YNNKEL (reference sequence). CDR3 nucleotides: TGTGCCAGCAGCCGAGGACTAGCGGGGGGGTCTAGTCGGGAGACCCAGTACTTC. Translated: CASSRGLAGGSSRETQYF.

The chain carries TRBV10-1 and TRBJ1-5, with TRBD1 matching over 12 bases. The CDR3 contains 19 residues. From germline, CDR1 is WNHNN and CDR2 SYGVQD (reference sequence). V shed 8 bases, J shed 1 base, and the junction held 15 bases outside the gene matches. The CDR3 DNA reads TGCGCCAGCGGCCGGGACAGGGGGCCCTTCAGGGTGAGCAATCAGCCCCAGCATTTT. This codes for CASGRDRGPFRVSNQPQHF.

CDR3 region: CASSDVGINQPQHF. The CDR3 DNA reads TGCGCCAGCAGTGATGTGGGTATCAATCAGCCCCAGCATTTT. V usage is TRBV10-2 and J usage is TRBJ1-5; D not certain. Trimming shortened V by 3 bases and J by 3 bases, and 9 bases separated the two germline ends. CDR1 and CDR2 (germline): WSHSY, SAAADI. The CDR3 contains 14 residues.

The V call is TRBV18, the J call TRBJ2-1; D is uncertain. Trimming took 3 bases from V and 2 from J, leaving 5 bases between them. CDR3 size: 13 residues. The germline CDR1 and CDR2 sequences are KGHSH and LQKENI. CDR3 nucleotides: TGTGCCAGCTCACCCAGGCCCTACAATGAGCAGTTCTTC. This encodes CASSPRPYNEQFF.

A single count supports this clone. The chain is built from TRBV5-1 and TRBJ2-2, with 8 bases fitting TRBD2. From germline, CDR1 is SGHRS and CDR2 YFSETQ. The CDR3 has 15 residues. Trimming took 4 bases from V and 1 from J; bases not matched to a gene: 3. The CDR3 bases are TGCGCCAGCAGCCGGGGGGGCATGAACACCGGGGAGCTGTTTTTT. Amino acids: CASSRGGMNTGELFF.

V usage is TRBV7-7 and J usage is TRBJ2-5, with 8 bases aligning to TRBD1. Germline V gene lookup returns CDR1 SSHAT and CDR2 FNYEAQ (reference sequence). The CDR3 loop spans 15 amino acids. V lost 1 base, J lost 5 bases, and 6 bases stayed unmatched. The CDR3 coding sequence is TGTGCCAGCAGCTTAGGATCCGGACAGGGTGAGACCCAGTACTTC. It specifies CASSLGSGQGETQYF.

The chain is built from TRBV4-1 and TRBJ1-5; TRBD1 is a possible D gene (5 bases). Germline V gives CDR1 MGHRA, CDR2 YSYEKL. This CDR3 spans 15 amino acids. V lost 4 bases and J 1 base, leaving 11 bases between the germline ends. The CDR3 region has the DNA TGCGCCAGCAGCCTTGGAGGGGTAAGCAATCAGCCCCAGCATTTT. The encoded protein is CASSLGGVSNQPQHF.

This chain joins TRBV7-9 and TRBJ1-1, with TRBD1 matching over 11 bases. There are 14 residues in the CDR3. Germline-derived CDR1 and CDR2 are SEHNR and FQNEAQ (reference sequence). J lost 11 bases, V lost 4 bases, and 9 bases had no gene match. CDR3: CASSYGRDRGVAFF. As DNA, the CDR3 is TGTGCCAGCAGCTATGGCCGGGACAGGGGGGTGGCTTTCTTT.

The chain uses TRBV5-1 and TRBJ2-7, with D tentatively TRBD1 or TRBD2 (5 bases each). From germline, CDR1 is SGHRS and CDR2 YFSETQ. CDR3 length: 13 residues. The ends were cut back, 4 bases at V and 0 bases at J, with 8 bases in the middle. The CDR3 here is CASSKGTSYEQYF. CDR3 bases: TGCGCCAGCAGCAAGGGGACCTCCTACGAGCAGTACTTC. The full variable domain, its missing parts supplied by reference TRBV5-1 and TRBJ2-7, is KAGVTQTPRYLIKTRGQQVTLSCSPISGHRSVSWYQQTPGQGLQFLFEYFSETQRNKGNFPGRFSGRQFSNSRSEMNVSTLELGDSALYLCASSKGTSYEQYFGPGTRLTVT.

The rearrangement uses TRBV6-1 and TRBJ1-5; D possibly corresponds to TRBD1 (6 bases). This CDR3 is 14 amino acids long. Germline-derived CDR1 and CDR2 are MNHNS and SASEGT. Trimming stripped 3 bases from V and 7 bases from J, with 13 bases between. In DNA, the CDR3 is TGTGCCAGCAGTGACCCGACAGGTACCCAGCCCCAGCATTTT. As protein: CASSDPTGTQPQHF.

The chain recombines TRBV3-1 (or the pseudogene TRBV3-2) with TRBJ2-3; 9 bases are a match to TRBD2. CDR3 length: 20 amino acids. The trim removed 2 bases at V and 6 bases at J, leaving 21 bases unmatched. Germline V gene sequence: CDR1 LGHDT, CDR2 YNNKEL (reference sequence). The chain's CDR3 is CASSQTALKSAGGQVDTQYF. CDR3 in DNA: TGTGCCAGCAGCCAAACCGCCCTTAAATCGGCGGGGGGGCAGGTGGATACGCAGTATTTT.

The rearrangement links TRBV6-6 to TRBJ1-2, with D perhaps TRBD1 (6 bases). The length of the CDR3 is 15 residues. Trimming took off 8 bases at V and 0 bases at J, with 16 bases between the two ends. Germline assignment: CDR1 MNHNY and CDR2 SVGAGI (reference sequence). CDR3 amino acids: CASRHWTVTNYGYTF. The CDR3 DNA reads TGTGCCAGCCGTCATTGGACAGTCACTAACTATGGCTACACCTTC.

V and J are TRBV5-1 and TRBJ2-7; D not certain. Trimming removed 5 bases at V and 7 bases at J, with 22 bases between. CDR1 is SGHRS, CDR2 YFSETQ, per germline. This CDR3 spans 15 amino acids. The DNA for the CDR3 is TGCGCCAGCAGATCGCCCACAGAAAAAGTCGGGGAGCAGTACTTC. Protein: CASRSPTEKVGEQYF.

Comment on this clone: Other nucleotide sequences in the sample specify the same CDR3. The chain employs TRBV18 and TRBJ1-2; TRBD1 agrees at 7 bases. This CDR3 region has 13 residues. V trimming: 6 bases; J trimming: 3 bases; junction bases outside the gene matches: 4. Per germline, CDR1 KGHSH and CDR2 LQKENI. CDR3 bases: TGTGCCAGCTCTCCCGGGACAGACTATGGCTACACCTTC. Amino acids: CASSPGTDYGYTF. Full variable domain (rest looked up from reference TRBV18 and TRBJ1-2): NAGVMQNPRHLVRRRGQEARLRCSPMKGHSHVYWYRQLPEEGLKFMVYLQKENIIDESGMPKERFSAEFPKEGPSILRIQQVVRGDSAAYFCASSPGTDYGYTFGSGTRLTVV.

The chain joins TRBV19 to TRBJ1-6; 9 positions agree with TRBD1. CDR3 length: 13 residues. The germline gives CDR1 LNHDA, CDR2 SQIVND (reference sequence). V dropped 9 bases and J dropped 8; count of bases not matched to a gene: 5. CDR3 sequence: CARLTGGDSPLHF. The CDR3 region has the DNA TGTGCCAGGTTAACAGGGGGCGATTCACCCCTCCACTTT.

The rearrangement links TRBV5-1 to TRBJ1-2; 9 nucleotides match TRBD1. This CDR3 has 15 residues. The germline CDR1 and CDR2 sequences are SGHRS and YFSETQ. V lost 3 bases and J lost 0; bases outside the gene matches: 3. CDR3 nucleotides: TGCGCCAGCAGCTCCAGGACAGGGGCTAACTATGGCTACACCTTC. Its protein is CASSSRTGANYGYTF.